This T cell receptor (beta chain) derives from a study of blood T cell repertoires in COVID-19. Across the whole study: Samples taken during acute and convalescent COVID-19 were collected in the United States, Italy and Spain. PBMCs, B-cell-depleted T cells, or T cells were the source of the cDNA or gDNA that made up the material.

As processed by the authors: How many nucleated cells were present was estimated from reference gene primer amplification. TCRdb's copy holds only in-frame clones and misses some; the assay was immunoSEQ multiplex PCR. That table furnishes V, J and clone size, whereas the DNA furnished D and trimming. In the table there are about 110,000 clones, around 81% of which are singletons. V trimming: 4 bases; J trimming: 5 bases; junction bases outside the gene matches: 12. Germline CDR1 reads LGHDT; CDR2 reads YNNKEL (reference sequence). There are 16 residues in the CDR3. This chain uses TRBV3-1 (or the pseudogene TRBV3-2) with TRBJ1-2; TRBD1 matches 8 bases. The sample comprised peripheral blood. The clonotype comes from a woman between 70 and 85 years old with acute or convalescent COVID-19. The CDR3 DNA reads TGTGCCAGCAGCCCCGCCCAAAGACAGGGGCGATATGGCTACACCTTC. Translation: CASSPAQRQGRYGYTF.